This TCR beta chain was sequenced for a study of blood T cell repertoires in COVID-19. Measured with immunoSEQ multiplex PCR; TCRdb has only the in-frame clones, and not every one. The sample lists a few hundred thousand clones; roughly 89% were seen once. Trimming took 5 bases from V and 3 from J; bases not matched to a gene: 5. Germline CDR1 LNHNV, CDR2 YYDKDF (reference sequence). The CDR3 runs to 15 residues. This clonotype originated in a young woman with acute COVID-19. This chain connects TRBV15 to TRBJ2-2; 8 bases fit TRBD2. Sequencing was performed on PBMCs or T cells enriched from blood (not recorded which). The CDR3: CATSVREGDTGELFF. CDR3 bases: TGTGCCACCAGCGTTCGGGAGGGGGACACCGGGGAGCTGTTTTTT. Together with reference TRBV15 and TRBJ2-2, the CDR3 gives the full variable domain: DAMVIQNPRYQVTQFGKPVTLSCSQTLNHNVMYWYQQKSSQAPKLLFHYYDKDFNNEADTPDNFQSRRPNTSFCFLDIRSPGLGDTAMYLCATSVREGDTGELFFGEGSRLTVL.